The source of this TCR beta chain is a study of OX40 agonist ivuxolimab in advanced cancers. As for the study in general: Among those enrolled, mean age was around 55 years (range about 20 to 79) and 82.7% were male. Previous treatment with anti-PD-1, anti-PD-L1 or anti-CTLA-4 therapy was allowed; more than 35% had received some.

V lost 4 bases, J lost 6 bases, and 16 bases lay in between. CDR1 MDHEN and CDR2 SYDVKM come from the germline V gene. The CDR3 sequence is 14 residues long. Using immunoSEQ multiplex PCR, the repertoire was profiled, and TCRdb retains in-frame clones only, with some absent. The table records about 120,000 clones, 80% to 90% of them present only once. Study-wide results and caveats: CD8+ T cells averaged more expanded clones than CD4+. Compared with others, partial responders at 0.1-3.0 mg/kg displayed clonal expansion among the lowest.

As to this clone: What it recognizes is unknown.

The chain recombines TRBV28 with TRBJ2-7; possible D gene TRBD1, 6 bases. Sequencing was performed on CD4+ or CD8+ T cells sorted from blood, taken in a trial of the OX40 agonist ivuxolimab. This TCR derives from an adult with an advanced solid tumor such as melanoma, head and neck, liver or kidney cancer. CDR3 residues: CASSSSHRATEQYF. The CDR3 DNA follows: TGTGCCAGCAGTTCCAGCCACAGGGCCACCGAGCAGTACTTC. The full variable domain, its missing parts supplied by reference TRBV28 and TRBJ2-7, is DVKVTQSSRYLVKRTGEKVFLECVQDMDHENMFWYRQDPGLGLRLIYFSYDVKMKEKGDIPEGYSVSREKKERFSLILESASTNQTSMYLCASSSSHRATEQYFGPGTRLTVT.